Sequencing of this T cell receptor (beta chain) was carried out in a study of T-cell memory formation after mild COVID-19. About this clonotype itself: Its matching antigen is unknown.

TCRdb recomputed calls from the 5' RACE reads with MiXCR, one row per CDR3 protein. This table has 350,000 or so distinct CDR3 sequences, less than 25% appearing once. The CDR3 extends over 14 amino acids. The germline V gene encodes CDR1 SGHTA and CDR2 FQGNSA. V was cut by 1 base and J by 4 bases, with 7 bases left in between. Study-wide findings and caveats: Clones that contracted from day 15 to 85 were balanced CD4/CD8, while later expanders leaned CD4+.

The source of this sequence is a man younger than 35 who had mild COVID-19 (a few samples of this study predate the infection). Cell type and time point are not known. This chain joins TRBV7-2 and TRBJ1-4; D uncertain. The sequenced sample was PBMCs or a T cell subset sorted from them (not recorded which). The CDR3 nucleotides read TGTGCCAGCAGCTTAGACGGCAATAATGAAAAACTGTTTTTT. Translated: CASSLDGNNEKLFF. The whole variable domain, filled in from reference TRBV7-2 and TRBJ1-4, reads GAGVSQSPSNKVTEKGKDVELRCDPISGHTALYWYRQSLGQGLEFLIYFQGNSAPDKSGLPSDRFSAERTGGSVSTLTIQRTQQEDSAVYLCASSLDGNNEKLFFGSGTQLSVL.